The 20 T cell receptor beta chains presented below share a single source sample, sequenced in a study of PD-1 blockade in classical Hodgkin lymphoma. Each and every patient relapsed after autologous stem cell transplantation, and patients got differing brentuximab vedotin exposure. Data came from immunoSEQ multiplex PCR; TCRdb stores just in-frame clones and leaves some out. The data contain 90,000 to 100,000 clones, more than 90% of them singletons. Sequences were derived from peripheral blood mononuclear cells (PBMCs), sampled at baseline. The receptors come from a human donor with classical Hodgkin lymphoma.

The DNA of the CDR3 is TGTGCCAGCAGCCTCATGAACACTGAAGCTTTCTTT. This encodes CASSLMNTEAFF. This chain connects TRBV28 to TRBJ1-1; D unclear. The CDR3 has 12 residues. Germline-derived CDR1 and CDR2 are MDHEN and SYDVKM. Trimming pared 6 bases from V and 0 bases from J, leaving 5 bases between.

This clone was recorded once. The V and J genes are TRBV19 and TRBJ2-7; TRBD1 matches at 8 bases. Germline CDR1 LNHDA, CDR2 SQIVND (reference sequence). Trimming took 6 bases from V and 2 from J; bases not matched to a gene: 12. The CDR3 is 16 amino acids. In DNA form, the CDR3 reads TGTGCCAGTAGCCCCCAAGTTGGGACAGGAGCCTACGAGCAGTACTTC. Translating it yields CASSPQVGTGAYEQYF.

The chain employs TRBV6-6 and TRBJ2-4, with no clear D. The CDR3 loop spans 15 amino acids. Germline V gives CDR1 MNHNY, CDR2 SVGAGI (reference sequence). V was trimmed by 6 bases and J by 4 bases, leaving 16 bases between them. The CDR3 DNA sequence: TGTGCCAGCAGAGTTAGGGCCGGTTCAAAAAACATTCAGTACTTC. Translating gives CASRVRAGSKNIQYF.

The chain is built from TRBV13 and TRBJ2-3; D is perhaps TRBD1 (5 bases). Germline values: CDR1 PRHDT, CDR2 FYEKMQ (reference sequence). V was trimmed by 3 bases and J by 1 base, leaving 8 bases between them. CDR3 length: 14 amino acids. DNA for the CDR3: TGTGCCAGCAGCTTTGTAGGGGGCACAGATACGCAGTATTTT. Protein: CASSFVGGTDTQYF.

The chain is built from TRBV2 and TRBJ2-7, with D tentatively TRBD1 (6 bases). This CDR3 comprises 14 residues. V lost 9 bases and J 5 bases, leaving 20 bases between the germline ends. Looked up from germline, CDR1 is SNHLY and CDR2 is FYNNEI. The CDR3 bases are TGTGCCAGTACGGAGGACAGCCTTATTGACGAGCAGTACTTC. Translating gives CASTEDSLIDEQYF.

This clone was counted once. The rearrangement uses TRBV27 and TRBJ2-3; TRBD2 aligns across 12 bases. V dropped 5 bases and J dropped 6; count of bases not matched to a gene: 9. Germline V gene lookup returns CDR1 MNHEY and CDR2 SMNVEV (reference sequence). This CDR3 comprises 16 residues. CDR3 protein: CASSQRTSGIWDTQYF. The DNA for the CDR3 is TGTGCCAGCAGTCAGCGGACTAGCGGGATTTGGGATACGCAGTATTTT.

This clone was counted only a few times. V and J are TRBV9 and TRBJ2-7; 7 bases are shared with TRBD2. The CDR3 is 14 amino acids. Germline loops: CDR1 SGDLS, CDR2 YYNGEE. V lost 3 bases and J lost 3; bases outside the gene matches: 6. CDR3 region: CASSAGLVGYEQYF. The CDR3 nucleotides are TGTGCCAGCAGCGCAGGACTAGTTGGCTACGAGCAGTACTTC.

J is TRBJ2-7 and V is TRBV10-3; D is ambiguous. Per the germline V gene, CDR1 is ENHRY and CDR2 is SYGVKD. This CDR3 comprises 12 residues. Between the trimmed V and J ends, which lost 8 bases and 0 bases, there was a span of 8 bases. The CDR3 bases are TGTGCCATCGGCGGCACCTCCTACGAGCAGTACTTC. It is translated as CAIGGTSYEQYF.

This clone has just a few counts. The V call is TRBV19, the J call TRBJ1-1, with 7 nucleotides matching TRBD1. CDR1 and CDR2 (germline): LNHDA, SQIVND (reference sequence). CDR3 length: 17 amino acids. Unmatched junction bases numbered 11, after V lost 4 bases and J lost 0 bases. In DNA form, the CDR3 reads TGTGCCAGTAGTACCTGGGACAGCTCAAAAATGAACACTGAAGCTTTCTTT. This codes for CASSTWDSSKMNTEAFF.

V gene TRBV5-1 combines with J gene TRBJ1-1; D is ambiguous. The CDR3 totals 14 residues. Germline lookup yields CDR1 SGHRS and CDR2 YFSETQ. The V and J ends lost 4 bases and 6 bases respectively, with 16 bases between them. CDR3 residues: CASSRMDREAEAFF. In DNA form, the CDR3 reads TGCGCCAGCAGCCGGATGGATCGGGAAGCTGAAGCTTTCTTT.

The rearrangement joins TRBV27 to TRBJ1-5; weak D call: TRBD1 (5 bases). V was trimmed by 5 bases and J by 4 bases, leaving 12 bases between them. CDR1 is MNHEY, CDR2 SMNVEV, per germline (reference sequence). This CDR3 has 14 residues. CDR3 region: CASSPSDRNQPQHF. The CDR3 DNA sequence: TGTGCCAGCAGTCCCAGCGACAGAAATCAGCCCCAGCATTTT.

The gene calls are TRBV6-5 and TRBJ1-1; perhaps TRBD1 as D (5 bases). Per the germline V gene, CDR1 is MNHEY and CDR2 is SVGAGI. The CDR3 sequence is 15 residues long. V was trimmed by 5 bases and J by 3 bases, leaving 16 bases between them. For the CDR3, the DNA is TGTGCCAGCAGTACATCAGGGAGGTCACACACTGAAGCTTTCTTT. Encoded protein: CASSTSGRSHTEAFF.

To note about this clone: The junction shows a germline mismatch at one end, possibly a read error. The V and J genes are TRBV6-5 and TRBJ2-2; unclear D gene. The length of the CDR3 is 12 residues. Germline lookup yields CDR1 MNHEY and CDR2 SVGAGI. The CDR3 loop reads CASSSNTGELFF. CDR3 sequence (DNA): TGTGCCAGCAGTTCGAATACCGGGGAGCTGTTTTTT.

The rearrangement links TRBV6-1 to TRBJ2-5, with 10 bases lining up with TRBD2. After removal of 5 bases from V and 1 base from J, the junction contained 4 bases not matched to a gene. From germline, CDR1 is MNHNS and CDR2 SASEGT. The CDR3 length is 15 residues. The CDR3 DNA is TGTGCCAGCAGTCCTCGGACTAGCGGCCAAGAGACCCAGTACTTC. Translation gives CASSPRTSGQETQYF.

This rearrangement joins TRBV15 to TRBJ1-6, with a weak D call TRBD1 (6 bases). Germline lookup yields CDR1 LNHNV and CDR2 YYDKDF (reference sequence). Trimming took off 0 bases at V and 9 bases at J, with 12 bases between the two ends. CDR3 length equals 15 residues. The CDR3 DNA follows: TGTGCCACCAGCAGAGAAGGGAGGGGGATTTCACCCCTCCACTTT. Amino acid sequence: CATSREGRGISPLHF.

The J gene is TRBJ1-5, the V gene TRBV6-1; 7 nucleotides align to TRBD1. The CDR3 length is 15 residues. In germline, CDR1 is MNHNS, CDR2 SASEGT. V lost 4 bases to trimming and J lost 9 bases; unmatched junction nucleotides: 12. The CDR3 here is CASSGDRDPPWPQHF. The CDR3 DNA follows: TGTGCCAGCAGTGGAGACAGGGATCCCCCTTGGCCCCAGCATTTT.

The rearrangement uses TRBV4-1 and TRBJ2-5, with unresolved D. The germline V gene encodes CDR1 MGHRA and CDR2 YSYEKL. Trimming stripped 3 bases from V and 1 base from J, with 12 bases between. The CDR3 length is 15 residues. The chain's CDR3 is CASSQARPIQETQYF. CDR3 nucleotides: TGCGCCAGCAGCCAGGCAAGACCGATCCAAGAGACCCAGTACTTC.

This sequence joins TRBV30 and TRBJ1-1, with a possible D match to TRBD1 (5 bases). The CDR3 loop spans 15 amino acids. From germline, CDR1 is GTSNPN and CDR2 SVGIG (reference sequence). V lost 1 base and J lost 1, with 13 bases in between. This chain's CDR3 is CAWSGVGGRNTEAFF. The CDR3 DNA reads as TGTGCCTGGAGTGGGGTGGGGGGAAGGAACACTGAAGCTTTCTTT.

The V and J genes are TRBV5-5 and TRBJ2-3, with 7 positions matching TRBD1. Looked up from germline, CDR1 is SGHKS and CDR2 is YYEKEE (reference sequence). V lost 4 bases and J lost 1; bases outside the gene matches: 9. The CDR3 runs 16 residues. The CDR3 sequence is CASSPRTGRGTDTQYF. CDR3 coding DNA: TGTGCCAGCAGCCCCAGGACAGGTCGGGGCACAGATACGCAGTATTTT.

The chain has TRBV6-5 and TRBJ1-1; 7 bases fit TRBD1. CDR3 length: 12 residues. Germline CDR1 reads MNHEY; CDR2 reads SVGAGI. J gave up 7 bases and V 2 bases, and 1 base lay outside the gene matches. CDR3 residues: CASSYRDSEAFF. CDR3 DNA: TGTGCCAGCAGTTACCGGGACAGTGAAGCTTTCTTT.